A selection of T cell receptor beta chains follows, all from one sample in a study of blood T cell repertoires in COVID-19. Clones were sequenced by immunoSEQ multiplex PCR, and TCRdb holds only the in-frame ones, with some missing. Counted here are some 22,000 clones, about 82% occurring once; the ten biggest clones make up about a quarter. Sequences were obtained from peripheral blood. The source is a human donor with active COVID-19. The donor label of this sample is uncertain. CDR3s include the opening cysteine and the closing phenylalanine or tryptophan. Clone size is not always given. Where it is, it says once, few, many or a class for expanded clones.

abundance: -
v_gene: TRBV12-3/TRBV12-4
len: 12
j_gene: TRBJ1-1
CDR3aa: CASGPGGSEAFF

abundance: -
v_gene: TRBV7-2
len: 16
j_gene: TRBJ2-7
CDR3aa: CASSIRTGLSSYEQYF

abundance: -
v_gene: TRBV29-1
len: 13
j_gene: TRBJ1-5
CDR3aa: CSVVYGVNQPQHF

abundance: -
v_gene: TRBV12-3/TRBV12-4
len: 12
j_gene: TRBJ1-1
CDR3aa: CASSQTPQGAFF

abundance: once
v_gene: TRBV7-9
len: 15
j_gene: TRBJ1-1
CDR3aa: CASSPRAHTNTEAFF

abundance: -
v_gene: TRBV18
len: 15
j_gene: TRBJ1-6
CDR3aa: CASSPSAGGHSPLHF

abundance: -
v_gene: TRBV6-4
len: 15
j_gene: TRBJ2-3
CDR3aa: CASSLAGGITDTQYF

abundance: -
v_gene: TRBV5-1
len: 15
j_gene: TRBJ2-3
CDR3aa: CASSLSQGAVDTQYF

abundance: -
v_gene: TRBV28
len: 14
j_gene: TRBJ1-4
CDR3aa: CASSFSQMMEELFF

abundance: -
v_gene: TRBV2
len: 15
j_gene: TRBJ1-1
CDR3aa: CASSLGQGLNTEAFF

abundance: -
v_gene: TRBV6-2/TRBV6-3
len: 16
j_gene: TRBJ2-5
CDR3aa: CASSSGLAGGLETQYF

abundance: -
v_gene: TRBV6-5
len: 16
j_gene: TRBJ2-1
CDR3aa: CASSYSTVPLVGEQFF

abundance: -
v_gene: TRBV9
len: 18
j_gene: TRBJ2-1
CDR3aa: CASSVGTSGRRVGFKQFF

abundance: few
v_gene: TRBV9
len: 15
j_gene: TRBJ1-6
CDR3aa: CASSVEGAAGSPLHF

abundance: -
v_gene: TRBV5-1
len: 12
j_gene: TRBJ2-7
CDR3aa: CASSLSGEEQYF

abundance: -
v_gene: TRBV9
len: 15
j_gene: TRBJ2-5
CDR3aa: CASSEAAGVMETQYF

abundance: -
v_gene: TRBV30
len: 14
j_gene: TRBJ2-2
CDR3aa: CAWIAGGNTGELFF

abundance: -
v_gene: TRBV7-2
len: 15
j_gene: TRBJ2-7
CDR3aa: CASSLAPTNFYEQYF

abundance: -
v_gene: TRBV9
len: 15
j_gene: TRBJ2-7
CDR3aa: CASSVTPDRSYEQYF

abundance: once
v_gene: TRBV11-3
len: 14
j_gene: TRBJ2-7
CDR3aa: CASSPGDQREEQYF

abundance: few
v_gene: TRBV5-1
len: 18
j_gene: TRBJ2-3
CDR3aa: CASSLGQGAKISTDTQYF

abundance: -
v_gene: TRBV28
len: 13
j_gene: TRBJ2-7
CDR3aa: CASSPGGGYEQYF

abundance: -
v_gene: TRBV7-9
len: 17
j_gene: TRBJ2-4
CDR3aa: CASSLASGLAGRNIQYF

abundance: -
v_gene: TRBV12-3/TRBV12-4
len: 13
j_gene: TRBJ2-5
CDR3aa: CASSFSSEETQYF

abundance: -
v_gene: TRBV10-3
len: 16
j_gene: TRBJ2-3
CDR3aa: CAIKGLAGPSTDTQYF

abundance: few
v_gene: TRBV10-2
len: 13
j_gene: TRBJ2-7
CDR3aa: CASSEAGSSEQYF

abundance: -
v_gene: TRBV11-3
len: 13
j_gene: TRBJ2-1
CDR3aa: CASRSPAGDEQFF

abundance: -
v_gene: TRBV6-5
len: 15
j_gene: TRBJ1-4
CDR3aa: CASSRRAGLNEKLFF